The source of this T cell receptor (beta chain) is a study of T cell responses to AZD1222 COVID-19 vaccine. General study points: Every sample of the repertoires postdated the peak T cell response. White British people made up most donors, females outnumbered males, and clonal diversity was possibly underestimated.

On this clone: What it recognizes is unknown.

TCRdb's copy holds only in-frame clones and misses some; the assay was immunoSEQ multiplex PCR. The table lists 150,000 or so clones, roughly 92% of them singletons. The receptor was isolated from an adult in good health. The specimen comprised peripheral blood, sampled on day 0 of AZD1222 vaccination.

The CDR3 reads CASSSPRGRGTDTQYF. CDR3 bases: TGTGCCAGCAGTTCCCCCCGCGGGAGGGGAACAGATACGCAGTATTTT. This sequence joins TRBV27 and TRBJ2-3; 9 bases fit TRBD2. V shed 4 bases, J shed 3 bases, and the junction held 8 bases outside the gene matches. This CDR3 comprises 16 residues. Germline loops: CDR1 MNHEY, CDR2 SMNVEV (reference sequence).